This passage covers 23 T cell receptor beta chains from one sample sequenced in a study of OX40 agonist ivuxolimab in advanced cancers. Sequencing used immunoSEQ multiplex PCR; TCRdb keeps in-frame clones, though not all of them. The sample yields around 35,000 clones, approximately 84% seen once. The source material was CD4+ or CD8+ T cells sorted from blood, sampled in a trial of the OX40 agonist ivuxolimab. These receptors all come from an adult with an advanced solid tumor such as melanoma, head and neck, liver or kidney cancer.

The CDR3 nucleotides are TGTGCCAGCCCACACGAGCAGTACTTC. Encoded protein: CASPHEQYF. V gene TRBV21-1 combines with J gene TRBJ2-5. The last part of the DNA fits TRBJ2-7 better; the J call may be wrong. TRBV21-1 is noted as a pseudogene. The CDR3 is 9 residues long.

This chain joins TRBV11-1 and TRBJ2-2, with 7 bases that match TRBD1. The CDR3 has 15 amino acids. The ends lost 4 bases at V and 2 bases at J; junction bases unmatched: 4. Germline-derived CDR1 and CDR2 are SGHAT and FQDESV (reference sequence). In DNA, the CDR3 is TGTGCCAGCAGCTACCGGGACAGTAACACCGGGGAGCTGTTTTTT. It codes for CASSYRDSNTGELFF.

CDR3 sequence reads: CSAGTAAEAFF. CDR3 bases: TGCAGCGCCGGGACAGCCGCAGAGGCTTTCTTT. The V call is TRBV29-1, the J call TRBJ1-1; TRBD1 matches 7 bases. The junction had 10 bases not matched to a gene; V was cut back by 7 bases and J by 11 bases. The length of the CDR3 is 11 residues. Germline V gene data show CDR1 as SQVTM and CDR2 as ANQGSEA.

This CDR3 reads CASSSRRRSLNTEAFF. For the CDR3, the DNA is TGTGCCAGCAGTTCCCGGAGGCGGTCCCTGAACACTGAAGCTTTCTTT. The genes are TRBV27 and TRBJ1-1; D not resolved. CDR1 and CDR2 (germline): MNHEY, SMNVEV (reference sequence). Trimming removed 4 bases from V and 0 bases from J, with 15 bases in between. CDR3 length: 16 residues.

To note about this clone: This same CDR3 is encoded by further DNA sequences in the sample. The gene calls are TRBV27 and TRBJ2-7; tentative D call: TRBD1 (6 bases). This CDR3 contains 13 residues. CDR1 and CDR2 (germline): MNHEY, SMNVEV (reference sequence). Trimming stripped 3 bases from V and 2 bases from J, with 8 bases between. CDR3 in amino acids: CASSFRDTYEQYF. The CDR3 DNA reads TGTGCCAGCAGTTTCCGGGACACCTACGAGCAGTACTTC.

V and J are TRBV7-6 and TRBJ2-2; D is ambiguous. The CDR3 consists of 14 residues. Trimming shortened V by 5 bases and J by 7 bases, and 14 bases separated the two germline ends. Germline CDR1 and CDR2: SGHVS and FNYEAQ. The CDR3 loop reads CASSPGPTIGELFF. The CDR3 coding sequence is TGTGCCAGCAGCCCCGGGCCAACGATCGGGGAGCTGTTTTTT.

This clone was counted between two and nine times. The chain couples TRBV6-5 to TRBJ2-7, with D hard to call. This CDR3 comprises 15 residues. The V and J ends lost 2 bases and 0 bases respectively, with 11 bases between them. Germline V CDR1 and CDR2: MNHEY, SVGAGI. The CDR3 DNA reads TGTGCCAGCAGTTACATGCCAGGAAGCTCCTACGAGCAGTACTTC. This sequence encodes CASSYMPGSSYEQYF.

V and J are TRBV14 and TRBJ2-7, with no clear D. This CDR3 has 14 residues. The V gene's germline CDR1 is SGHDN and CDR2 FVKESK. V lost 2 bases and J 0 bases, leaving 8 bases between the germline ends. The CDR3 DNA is TGTGCCAGCAGCCAATTTGCGTACTCCTACGAGCAGTACTTC. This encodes CASSQFAYSYEQYF.

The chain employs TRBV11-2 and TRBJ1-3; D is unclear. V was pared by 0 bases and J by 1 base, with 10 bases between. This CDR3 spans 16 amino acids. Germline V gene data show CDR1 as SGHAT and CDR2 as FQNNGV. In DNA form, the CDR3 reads TGTGCCAGCAGCTTAGAAGTAGCGGGATCTGGAAACACCATATATTTT. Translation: CASSLEVAGSGNTIYF.

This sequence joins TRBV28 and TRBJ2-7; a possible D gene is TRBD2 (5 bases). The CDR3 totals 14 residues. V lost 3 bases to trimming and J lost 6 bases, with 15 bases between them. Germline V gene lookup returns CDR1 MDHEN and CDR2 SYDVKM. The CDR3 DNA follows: TGTGCCAGCAGTTTCACGGGCCGCCGGGGCGAGCAGTACTTC. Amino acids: CASSFTGRRGEQYF.

Here the CDR3 DNA reads TGTGCCAGCAGCTTGGGACAGAGTCCCTACGAGCAGTACTTC. This gives the protein CASSLGQSPYEQYF. This chain joins TRBV5-6 and TRBJ2-7; D might be TRBD1 (5 bases). Germline CDR1 SGHDT, CDR2 YYEEEE. With 0 bases removed from V and 2 bases from J, the gap between germline ends came to 9 bases. The CDR3 sequence is 14 residues long.

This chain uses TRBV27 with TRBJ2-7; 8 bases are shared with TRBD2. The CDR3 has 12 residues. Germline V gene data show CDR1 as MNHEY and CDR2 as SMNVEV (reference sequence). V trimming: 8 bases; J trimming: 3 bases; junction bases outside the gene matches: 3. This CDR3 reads CASVGGGYEQYF. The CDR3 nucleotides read TGTGCCAGCGTCGGGGGGGGCTACGAGCAGTACTTC.

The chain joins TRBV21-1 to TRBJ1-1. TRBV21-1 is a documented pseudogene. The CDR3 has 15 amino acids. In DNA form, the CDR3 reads TGTGCCAGCAGCAAAAGAAAGGACGCGAACACTGAAGCTTTCTTT. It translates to CASSKRKDANTEAFF.

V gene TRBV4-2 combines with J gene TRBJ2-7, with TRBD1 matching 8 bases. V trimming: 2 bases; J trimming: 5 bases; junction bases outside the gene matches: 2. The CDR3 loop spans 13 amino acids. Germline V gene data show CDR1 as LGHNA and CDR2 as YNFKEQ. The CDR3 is CASSQLDRDEQYF. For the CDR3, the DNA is TGTGCCAGCAGCCAACTGGACAGGGACGAGCAGTACTTC.

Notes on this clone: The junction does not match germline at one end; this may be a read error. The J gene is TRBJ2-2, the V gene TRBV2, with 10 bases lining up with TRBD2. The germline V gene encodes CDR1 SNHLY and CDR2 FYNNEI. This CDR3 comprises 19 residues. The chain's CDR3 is CASSGGELAGPLYTEELFF. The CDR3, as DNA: TGTGCCAGCAGTGGTGGGGAACTAGCGGGACCTCTTTACACCGAGGAGCTGTTTTTT.

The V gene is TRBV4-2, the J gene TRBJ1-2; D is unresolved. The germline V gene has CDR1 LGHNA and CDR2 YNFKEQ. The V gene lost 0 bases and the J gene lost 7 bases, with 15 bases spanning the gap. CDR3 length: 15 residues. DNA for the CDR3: TGTGCCAGCAGCCAAGATTTTTGGCAAGTGGGTGGCTACACCTTC. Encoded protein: CASSQDFWQVGGYTF.

CDR3 sequence reads: CAADSGWGADTQYF. The CDR3 DNA reads as TGTGCCGCTGATAGCGGGTGGGGGGCAGATACGCAGTATTTT. The chain uses TRBV7-2 and TRBJ2-3; TRBD2 matches at 7 bases. Trimming removed 11 bases from V and 4 bases from J; junction bases left unmatched: 12. CDR1 is SGHTA and CDR2 is FQGNSA in the germline V gene. The CDR3 is 14 amino acids.

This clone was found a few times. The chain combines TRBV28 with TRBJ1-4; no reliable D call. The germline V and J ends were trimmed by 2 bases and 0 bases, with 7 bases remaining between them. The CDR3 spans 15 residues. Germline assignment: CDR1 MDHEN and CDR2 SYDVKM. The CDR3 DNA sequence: TGTGCCAGCAGTTTAACCAGTGCAACTAATGAAAAACTGTTTTTT. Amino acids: CASSLTSATNEKLFF. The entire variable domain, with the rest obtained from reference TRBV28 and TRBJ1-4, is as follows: DVKVTQSSRYLVKRTGEKVFLECVQDMDHENMFWYRQDPGLGLRLIYFSYDVKMKEKGDIPEGYSVSREKKERFSLILESASTNQTSMYLCASSLTSATNEKLFFGSGTQLSVL.

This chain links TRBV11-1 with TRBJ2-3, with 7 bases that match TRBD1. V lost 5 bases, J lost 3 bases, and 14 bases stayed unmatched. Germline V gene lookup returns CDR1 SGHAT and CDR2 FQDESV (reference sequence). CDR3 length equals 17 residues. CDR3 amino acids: CASSTDRERMRTDTQYF. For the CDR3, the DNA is TGTGCCAGCAGCACCGACAGGGAGAGGATGAGGACAGATACGCAGTATTTT.

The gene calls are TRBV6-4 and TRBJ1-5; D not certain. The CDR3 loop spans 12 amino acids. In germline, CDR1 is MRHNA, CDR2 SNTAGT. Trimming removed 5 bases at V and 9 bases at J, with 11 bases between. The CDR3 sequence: CASSPPIRPQHF. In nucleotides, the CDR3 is TGTGCCAGCAGTCCCCCGATTCGGCCCCAGCATTTT.

The CDR3 DNA is TGTGCCAGCAGGCTAGGACTATCCTACGAGCAGTACTTC. Translated, it gives CASRLGLSYEQYF. This chain uses TRBV6-5 with TRBJ2-7; possible D gene TRBD2, 6 bases. This CDR3 has 13 residues. Trimming pared 6 bases from V and 1 base from J, leaving 10 bases between. Germline CDR1 is MNHEY and CDR2 is SVGAGI.

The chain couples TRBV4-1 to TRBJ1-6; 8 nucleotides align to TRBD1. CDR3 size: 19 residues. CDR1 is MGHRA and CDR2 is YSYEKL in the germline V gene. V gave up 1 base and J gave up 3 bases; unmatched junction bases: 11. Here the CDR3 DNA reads TGCGCCAGCAGCCAAGGGGGACAGGCCCATGTAAACTATAATTCACCCCTCCACTTT. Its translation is CASSQGGQAHVNYNSPLHF.

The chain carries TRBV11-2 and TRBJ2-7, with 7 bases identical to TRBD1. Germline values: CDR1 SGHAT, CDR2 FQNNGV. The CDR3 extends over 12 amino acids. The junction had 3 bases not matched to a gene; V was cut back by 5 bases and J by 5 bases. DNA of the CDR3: TGTGCCAGCAGCCCAGGGGGTGACGAGCAGTACTTC. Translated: CASSPGGDEQYF. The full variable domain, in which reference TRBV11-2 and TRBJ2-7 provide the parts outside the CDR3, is EAGVAQSPRYKIIEKRQSVAFWCNPISGHATLYWYQQILGQGPKLLIQFQNNGVVDDSQLPKDRFSAERLKGVDSTLKIQPAKLEDSAVYLCASSPGGDEQYFGPGTRLTVT.